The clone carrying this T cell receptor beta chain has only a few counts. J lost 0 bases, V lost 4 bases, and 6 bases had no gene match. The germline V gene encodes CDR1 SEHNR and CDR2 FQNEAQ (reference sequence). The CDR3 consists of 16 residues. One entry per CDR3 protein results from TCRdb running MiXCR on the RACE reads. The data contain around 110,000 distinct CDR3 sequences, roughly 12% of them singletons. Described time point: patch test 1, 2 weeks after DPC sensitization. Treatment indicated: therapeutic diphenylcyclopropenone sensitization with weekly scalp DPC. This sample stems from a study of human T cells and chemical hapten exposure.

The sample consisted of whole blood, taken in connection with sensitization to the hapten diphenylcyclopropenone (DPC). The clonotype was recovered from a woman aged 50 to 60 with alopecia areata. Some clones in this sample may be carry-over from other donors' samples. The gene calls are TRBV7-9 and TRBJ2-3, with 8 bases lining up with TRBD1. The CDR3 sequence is CASSSGQGPSTDTQYF. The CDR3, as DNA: TGTGCCAGCAGCTCCGGACAGGGCCCCAGCACAGATACGCAGTATTTT.